These 8 T cell receptor beta chains originate from one sample sequenced in a study of regulatory T cells in long-lasting Graves disease. Library construction for TCR beta used iRepertoire HTBI primers and Arm-PCR of CDR3 regions. A single record per CDR3 protein comes from TCRdb applying MiXCR to the multiplex PCR reads. The sample lists some 250,000 distinct CDR3 sequences; 15% to 20% were seen once. The time point denotes: newly diagnosed GD, antithyroid drugs for less than 3 months. There was RNA extracted from PBMCs, and the TCR library was made from it. The same data also contributed to another study, on T cells in Graves' hyperthyroidism and ophthalmopathy.

Sample: peripheral blood mononuclear cells (PBMCs), taken at new diagnosis, from a patient treated with antithyroid drugs. The receptors originated from a woman in her thirties with Graves disease.

In this sample, this clonotype turned up many times. The chain joins TRBV12-5 to TRBJ2-5; 8 nucleotides agree with TRBD1. Germline lookup yields CDR1 LGHNT and CDR2 FRNRAP. With V trimmed by 1 base and J by 2 bases, 6 bases remained unmatched. This CDR3 has 16 residues. CDR3 nucleotides: TGTGCTAGTGGTTTGGGGACAGGGACTTCACAAGAGACCCAGTACTTC. It yields the protein CASGLGTGTSQETQYF.

This clonotype occurred many times. The V gene is TRBV12-3 or TRBV12-4, the J gene TRBJ2-1; 7 bases match TRBD2. Trimming cost V 10 bases and J 4 bases; bases outside gene matches: 4. The CDR3 runs 12 residues. CDR3 region: CATQRGYNEQFF. CDR3 sequence (DNA): TGTGCCACACAGCGGGGATACAATGAGCAGTTCTTC.

This clonotype was seen many times. The V call is TRBV12-3 or TRBV12-4, the J call TRBJ2-2; 11 bases fit TRBD1. The CDR3 extends over 16 amino acids. Unmatched junction bases numbered 9, after V lost 6 bases and J lost 6 bases. CDR3 DNA: TGTGCCAGCAGGAATACCGGGACAGGGGGTCCCGGGGAGCTGTTTTTT. Protein: CASRNTGTGGPGELFF.

The chain uses TRBV18 and TRBJ1-1; maybe TRBD1 (5 bases). CDR1 is KGHSH and CDR2 is LQKENI in the germline V gene. V was cut by 6 bases and J by 1 base, with 15 bases left in between. The CDR3 contains 15 residues. CDR3 DNA: TGTGCCAGCTCGCTGAGTGGGACTAAGAACACTGAAGCTTTCTTT. Its translation is CASSLSGTKNTEAFF. Full variable domain (outside the CDR3, taken from reference TRBV18 and TRBJ1-1): NAGVMQNPRHLVRRRGQEARLRCSPMKGHSHVYWYRQLPEEGLKFMVYLQKENIIDESGMPKERFSAEFPKEGPSILRIQQVVRGDSAAYFCASSLSGTKNTEAFFGQGTRLTVV.

This clonotype was counted many times. The chain uses TRBV12-3 or TRBV12-4 and TRBJ1-3; D is undetermined. The CDR3 has 14 amino acids. Deletions cut 7 bases from V and 4 bases from J, with 14 bases between. CDR3 sequence: CASTLAMGGNTIYF. For the CDR3, the DNA is TGTGCCAGCACCTTGGCCATGGGAGGAAACACCATATATTTT.

This clonotype was picked up many times. J is TRBJ1-2 and V is TRBV6-2 or TRBV6-3; 11 bases agree with TRBD1. Germline trimming cut 8 bases from V and 8 bases from J; bases unmatched to any gene: 1. CDR1 is MNHEY and CDR2 is SVGEGT in the germline V gene. The CDR3 contains 11 residues. This CDR3 is CASRTGGGYTF. CDR3 DNA: TGTGCCAGCCGGACAGGGGGCGGCTACACCTTC.

As for this clonotype: Since a much larger clone is just one base distant, this may be a read error. This sequence joins TRBV12-3 or TRBV12-4 and TRBJ1-1; D unresolved. Trimming took off 6 bases at V and 1 base at J, with 9 bases between the two ends. This CDR3 contains 13 residues. The CDR3 is CASRPEQNTEAFF. DNA for the CDR3: TGTGCCAGCAGGCCGGAACAGAACACTGAAGCTTTCTTT.

This clonotype has a count of ten or more. The chain employs TRBV3-1 and TRBJ2-3; 7 nucleotides agree with TRBD2. V lost 0 bases, J lost 3 bases, and 9 bases stayed unmatched. This CDR3 spans 17 amino acids. Germline CDR1 and CDR2: LGHDT and YNNKEL (reference sequence). The CDR3 region is CASSQDMVSGATDTQYF. In DNA, the CDR3 is TGTGCCAGCAGCCAAGATATGGTGAGCGGGGCGACAGATACGCAGTATTTT.